These T cell receptor beta chains were read from a single sample in a study of Ad26.COV2.S vaccination and SARS-CoV-2 variants. Produced via immunoSEQ multiplex PCR; TCRdb's table is partial and in-frame only. The repertoire consists of fewer than 400,000 clones, with around nine tenths occurring once and the leading ten covering around 2%. Sequencing was performed on peripheral blood, taken in a trial of Ad26.COV2.S vaccine versus placebo. The source is a person between 18 and 60 years old who received the Ad26.COV2.S COVID-19 vaccine or a placebo. CDR3s include the opening cysteine and the closing phenylalanine or tryptophan. Each record gives: V gene, clone size, D gene, J gene, CDR3 DNA, CDR3 protein. The D gene is left open where the match is weak. Not all rows give a size; the values are once, few, many and, for expanded clones, a class.

V gene: TRBV28
clone size: -
D gene: -
J gene: TRBJ2-7
CDR3 DNA: TGTGCCAGCAGTAGAGGGACCGCTTACGAGCAGTACTTC
CDR3 protein: CASSRGTAYEQYF

V gene: TRBV9
clone size: few
D gene: -
J gene: TRBJ2-1
CDR3 DNA: TGTGCCAGCAGCGCCTCATCCGGGACTTACAATGAGCAGTTCTTC
CDR3 protein: CASSASSGTYNEQFF

V gene: TRBV18
clone size: -
D gene: -
J gene: TRBJ2-2
CDR3 DNA: TGTGCCAGCTCACCGAGTCCTCGGGACACCGGGGAGCTGTTTTTT
CDR3 protein: CASSPSPRDTGELFF

V gene: TRBV4-1
clone size: -
D gene: -
J gene: TRBJ1-1
CDR3 DNA: TGCGCCAGCAAGGAAAGTTGGAGACCGAACACTGAAGCTTTCTTT
CDR3 protein: CASKESWRPNTEAFF

V gene: TRBV18
clone size: -
D gene: -
J gene: TRBJ1-3
CDR3 DNA: TGTGCCAGCTCCCCAAAAGGACAGCGGATCTCTGGAAACACCATATATTTT
CDR3 protein: CASSPKGQRISGNTIYF

V gene: TRBV4-1
clone size: -
D gene: -
J gene: TRBJ2-7
CDR3 DNA: TGCGCCAGCAGCCAAAGGTACGGCGACTCCTACGAGCAGTACTTC
CDR3 protein: CASSQRYGDSYEQYF

V gene: TRBV9
clone size: -
D gene: -
J gene: TRBJ2-2
CDR3 DNA: TGTGCCAGCAGCATCTCACAGGGCATCGGGGAGCTGTTTTTT
CDR3 protein: CASSISQGIGELFF

V gene: TRBV6-5
clone size: -
D gene: TRBD1
J gene: TRBJ2-5
CDR3 DNA: TGTGCCAGCAGCCGACCGGGACAGGGCCAAGAGACCCAGTACTTC
CDR3 protein: CASSRPGQGQETQYF

V gene: TRBV9
clone size: -
D gene: -
J gene: TRBJ2-7
CDR3 DNA: TGTGCCAGCAGCGTAGAAGGGTCTGAGCAGTACTTC
CDR3 protein: CASSVEGSEQYF

V gene: TRBV2
clone size: -
D gene: -
J gene: TRBJ1-5
CDR3 DNA: TGTGCCAGCACCGATCCTATGAGGAATCAGCCCCAGCATTTT
CDR3 protein: CASTDPMRNQPQHF

V gene: TRBV13
clone size: many
D gene: TRBD2
J gene: TRBJ2-2
CDR3 DNA: TGTGCCAGCAGCTTAGGGGGACTAGCGGGTAACACCGGGGAGCTGTTTTTT
CDR3 protein: CASSLGGLAGNTGELFF

V gene: TRBV15
clone size: few
D gene: TRBD2
J gene: TRBJ2-1
CDR3 DNA: TGTGCCACCAGCAGACCACAGCGGGAGAGCAATGAGCAGTTCTTC
CDR3 protein: CATSRPQRESNEQFF

V gene: TRBV25-1
clone size: -
D gene: -
J gene: TRBJ1-6
CDR3 DNA: TGTGCCAGCAGTCCTGGTGTCGGCTATAATTCACCCCTCCACTTT
CDR3 protein: CASSPGVGYNSPLHF

V gene: TRBV30
clone size: -
D gene: TRBD1
J gene: TRBJ1-3
CDR3 DNA: TGTGCCTGGAGTGTACCAGGGGGCATCTCTGGAAACACCATATATTTT
CDR3 protein: CAWSVPGGISGNTIYF

V gene: TRBV7-2
clone size: -
D gene: -
J gene: TRBJ2-1
CDR3 DNA: TGTGCCAGCGGCCCCCCCGGTGGTAGCTACAATGAGCAGTTCTTC
CDR3 protein: CASGPPGGSYNEQFF

V gene: TRBV2
clone size: -
D gene: -
J gene: TRBJ1-2
CDR3 DNA: TGTGCCAGCAGTCAAGGGGTCGGCTACACCTTC
CDR3 protein: CASSQGVGYTF

V gene: TRBV19
clone size: once
D gene: -
J gene: TRBJ2-3
CDR3 DNA: TGTGCCAGTAGTATAGATCGGACAGATACGCAGTATTTT
CDR3 protein: CASSIDRTDTQYF

V gene: TRBV5-1
clone size: once
D gene: -
J gene: TRBJ1-2
CDR3 DNA: TGCGCCAGCAGCTTGCCGGACTTCTATGGCTACACCTTC
CDR3 protein: CASSLPDFYGYTF

V gene: TRBV5-4
clone size: -
D gene: -
J gene: TRBJ2-7
CDR3 DNA: TGTGCCAGCAGCTTGGAGAGAGGCGAGCAGTACTTC
CDR3 protein: CASSLERGEQYF

V gene: TRBV15
clone size: once
D gene: -
J gene: TRBJ1-1
CDR3 DNA: TGTGCCACCACCACAGGGCTCGGGACTGAAGCTTTCTTT
CDR3 protein: CATTTGLGTEAFF

V gene: TRBV18
clone size: -
D gene: -
J gene: TRBJ1-5
CDR3 DNA: TGTGCCAGCTCACCACGTCGGGGAGACAGCAATCAGCCCCAGCATTTT
CDR3 protein: CASSPRRGDSNQPQHF

V gene: TRBV5-1
clone size: -
D gene: -
J gene: TRBJ2-3
CDR3 DNA: TGCGCCAGCAATTTTCAGTATTTT
CDR3 protein: CASNFQYF

V gene: TRBV13
clone size: -
D gene: -
J gene: TRBJ1-6
CDR3 DNA: TGTGCCAGCAGCTCCCCGGGAGGGGCAAACTCACCCCTCCACTTT
CDR3 protein: CASSSPGGANSPLHF

V gene: TRBV10-3
clone size: -
D gene: -
J gene: TRBJ1-4
CDR3 DNA: TGTGCCATCAGTGAAGGGACACCCTGGACTAATGAAAAACTGTTTTTT
CDR3 protein: CAISEGTPWTNEKLFF

V gene: TRBV6-5
clone size: -
D gene: TRBD1
J gene: TRBJ1-1
CDR3 DNA: TGTGCCAGCACCCGGACAGGGATCACTGAAGCTTTCTTT
CDR3 protein: CASTRTGITEAFF

V gene: TRBV7-2
clone size: -
D gene: TRBD1
J gene: TRBJ2-2
CDR3 DNA: TGTGCCAGCAGCTTCCTTACGGGGACAGGGGCCACCGGGGAGCTGTTTTTT
CDR3 protein: CASSFLTGTGATGELFF

V gene: TRBV5-1
clone size: -
D gene: -
J gene: TRBJ2-7
CDR3 DNA: TGCGCCAGCAGCTTGGGGCCCGACTACGAGCAGTACTTC
CDR3 protein: CASSLGPDYEQYF

V gene: TRBV6-6
clone size: few
D gene: -
J gene: TRBJ2-2
CDR3 DNA: TGTGCCAGCAGTCCTATCCACGGCACCCCGCACACCGGGGAGCTGTTTTTT
CDR3 protein: CASSPIHGTPHTGELFF

V gene: TRBV14
clone size: -
D gene: -
J gene: TRBJ2-5
CDR3 DNA: TGTGCCAGCAGCCAATTGGGCAAACCCCAAGAGAGCCAGTACTTC
CDR3 protein: CASSQLGKPQESQYF

V gene: TRBV21-1
clone size: -
D gene: -
J gene: TRBJ2-1
CDR3 DNA: TGTGCCAGCAGCAAAGTGTGGCGGGAGACCGGCAATGAGCAGTTCTTC
CDR3 protein: CASSKVWRETGNEQFF

V gene: TRBV30
clone size: -
D gene: -
J gene: TRBJ2-2
CDR3 DNA: TGTGCCTCCCGCTTCGTGACCGGGGAGCTGTTTTTT
CDR3 protein: CASRFVTGELFF

V gene: TRBV6-1
clone size: -
D gene: -
J gene: TRBJ2-2
CDR3 DNA: TGTGCCAGCAGTGAAGAAGTTTGGGGTACCGGGGAGCTGTTTTTT
CDR3 protein: CASSEEVWGTGELFF

V gene: TRBV28
clone size: -
D gene: TRBD1
J gene: TRBJ1-6
CDR3 DNA: TGTGCCAGCAGTTTACTCATTACAGGGGGCGCGGACCGATCACCCCTCCACTTT
CDR3 protein: CASSLLITGGADRSPLHF

V gene: TRBV14
clone size: few
D gene: -
J gene: TRBJ2-3
CDR3 DNA: TGTGCCAGCAGTCGACAGTTAGCTAGCACAGATACGCAGTATTTT
CDR3 protein: CASSRQLASTDTQYF

V gene: TRBV28
clone size: -
D gene: -
J gene: TRBJ2-5
CDR3 DNA: TGTGCCAGCAGTTTACGGCAGGGGTGGGGATATTTACAGACCCAGTACTTC
CDR3 protein: CASSLRQGWGYLQTQYF

V gene: TRBV5-1
clone size: -
D gene: -
J gene: TRBJ2-5
CDR3 DNA: TGCGCCAGCAGCTTGAGCGATACGCAGGAGACCCAGTACTTC
CDR3 protein: CASSLSDTQETQYF

V gene: TRBV19
clone size: once
D gene: -
J gene: TRBJ1-1
CDR3 DNA: TGTGCCAGTAGTCCAATTGGAGGGAACACTGAAGCTTTCTTT
CDR3 protein: CASSPIGGNTEAFF

V gene: TRBV21-1
clone size: once
D gene: -
J gene: TRBJ2-7
CDR3 DNA: TGTGCCAGCAGCAAAGACAGGCCATCCTACGAGCAGTACTTC
CDR3 protein: CASSKDRPSYEQYF

V gene: TRBV10-3
clone size: once
D gene: TRBD2
J gene: TRBJ2-2
CDR3 DNA: TGTGCCACCATGGTCGGGGAGGGCGGGGAGCTGTTTTTT
CDR3 protein: CATMVGEGGELFF

V gene: TRBV10-1
clone size: -
D gene: TRBD1
J gene: TRBJ2-7
CDR3 DNA: TGCGCCAGCGGGGACAGGGTTTACGAGCAGTACTTC
CDR3 protein: CASGDRVYEQYF

V gene: TRBV11-3
clone size: -
D gene: -
J gene: TRBJ2-7
CDR3 DNA: TGTGCCAGCAGCTCCCCCGGATCCTACGAGCAGTACTTC
CDR3 protein: CASSSPGSYEQYF

V gene: TRBV6-5
clone size: -
D gene: -
J gene: TRBJ1-1
CDR3 DNA: TGTGCCAGCAGTTACTCGGGAGGGCGGCACACTGAAGCTTTCTTT
CDR3 protein: CASSYSGGRHTEAFF

V gene: TRBV5-1
clone size: -
D gene: -
J gene: TRBJ2-5
CDR3 DNA: TGCGCCAGCAGCTTGGCAGGCCGGATCCAAGAGACCCAGTACTTC
CDR3 protein: CASSLAGRIQETQYF

V gene: TRBV30
clone size: -
D gene: TRBD2
J gene: TRBJ2-5
CDR3 DNA: TGTGCCTGGAGCAAGAGACTAGCGGATTACCGGTTGGGGACCCAGTACTTC
CDR3 protein: CAWSKRLADYRLGTQYF

V gene: TRBV7-9
clone size: -
D gene: -
J gene: TRBJ2-7
CDR3 DNA: TGTGCCAGCAGTTTTGGACAGACCGAGCAGTACTTC
CDR3 protein: CASSFGQTEQYF

V gene: TRBV6-2/TRBV6-3
clone size: -
D gene: -
J gene: TRBJ2-6
CDR3 DNA: TGTGCCAGCAGTTTACCCCTGGGCTTAACCAACGTCCTGACTTTC
CDR3 protein: CASSLPLGLTNVLTF

V gene: TRBV27
clone size: -
D gene: TRBD1
J gene: TRBJ2-1
CDR3 DNA: TGTGCCAGCAGTCCGTACAGGGGGCATGAGCAGTTCTTC
CDR3 protein: CASSPYRGHEQFF

V gene: TRBV7-9
clone size: -
D gene: -
J gene: TRBJ2-5
CDR3 DNA: TGTGCCAGCAGCTTAGCGGAGGTAGGGACCCAGTACTTC
CDR3 protein: CASSLAEVGTQYF

V gene: TRBV5-1
clone size: -
D gene: TRBD1
J gene: TRBJ1-1
CDR3 DNA: TGCGCCAGCAGCTGGGGGACAGGGGCTGAAGCTTTCTTT
CDR3 protein: CASSWGTGAEAFF

V gene: TRBV4-2
clone size: -
D gene: -
J gene: TRBJ2-1
CDR3 DNA: TGTGCCAGCAGCCAACCTGGAGAGAATGAGCAGTTCTTC
CDR3 protein: CASSQPGENEQFF